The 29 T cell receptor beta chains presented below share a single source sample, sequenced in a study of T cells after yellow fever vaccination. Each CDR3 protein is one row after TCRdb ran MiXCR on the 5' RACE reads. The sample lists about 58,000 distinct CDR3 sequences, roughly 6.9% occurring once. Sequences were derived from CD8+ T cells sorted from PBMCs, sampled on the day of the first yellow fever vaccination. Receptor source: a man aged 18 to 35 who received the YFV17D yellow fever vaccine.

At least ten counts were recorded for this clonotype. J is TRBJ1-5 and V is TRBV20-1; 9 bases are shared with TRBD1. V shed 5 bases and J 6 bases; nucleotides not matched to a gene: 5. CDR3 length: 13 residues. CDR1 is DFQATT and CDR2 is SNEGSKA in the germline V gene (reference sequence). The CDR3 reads CSARDREAQPQHF. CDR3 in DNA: TGCAGTGCTCGGGACAGGGAGGCTCAGCCCCAGCATTTT.

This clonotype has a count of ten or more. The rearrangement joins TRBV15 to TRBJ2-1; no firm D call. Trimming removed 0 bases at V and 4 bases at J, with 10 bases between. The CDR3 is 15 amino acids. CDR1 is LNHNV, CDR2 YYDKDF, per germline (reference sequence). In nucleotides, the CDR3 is TGTGCCACCAGCAGAGATCGTGGGGTGTACAATGAGCAGTTCTTC. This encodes CATSRDRGVYNEQFF.

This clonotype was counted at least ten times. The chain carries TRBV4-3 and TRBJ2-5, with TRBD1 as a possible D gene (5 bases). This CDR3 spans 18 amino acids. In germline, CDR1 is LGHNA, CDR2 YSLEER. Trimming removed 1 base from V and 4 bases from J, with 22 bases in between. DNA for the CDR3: TGCGCCAGCAGCCAAGTCCCTATTTTAGACAGTCCTGGAGAGACCCAGTACTTC. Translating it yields CASSQVPILDSPGETQYF.

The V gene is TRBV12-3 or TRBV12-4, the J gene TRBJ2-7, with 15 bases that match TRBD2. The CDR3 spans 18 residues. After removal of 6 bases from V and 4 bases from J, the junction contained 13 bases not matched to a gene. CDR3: CASSAGLAGGLEGYEQYF. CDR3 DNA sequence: TGTGCCAGCAGCGCCGGACTAGCGGGGGGGCTGGAAGGGTACGAGCAGTACTTC.

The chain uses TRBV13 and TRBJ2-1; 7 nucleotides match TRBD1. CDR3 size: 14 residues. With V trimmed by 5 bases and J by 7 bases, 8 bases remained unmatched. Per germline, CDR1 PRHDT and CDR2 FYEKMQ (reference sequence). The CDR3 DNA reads TGTGCCAGCAGCCAGATCAGGGGGTGGAATGAGCAGTTCTTC. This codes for CASSQIRGWNEQFF.

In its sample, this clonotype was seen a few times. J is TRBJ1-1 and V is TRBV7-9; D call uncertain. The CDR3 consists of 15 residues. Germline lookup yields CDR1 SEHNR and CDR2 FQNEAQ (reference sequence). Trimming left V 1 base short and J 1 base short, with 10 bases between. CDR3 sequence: CASSLVGPANTEAFF. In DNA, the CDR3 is TGTGCCAGCAGCTTAGTTGGCCCGGCGAACACTGAAGCTTTCTTT.

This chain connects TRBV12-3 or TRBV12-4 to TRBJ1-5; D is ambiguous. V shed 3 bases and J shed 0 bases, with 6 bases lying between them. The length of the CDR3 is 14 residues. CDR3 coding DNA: TGTGCCAGCAGTTTTACCAATAGCAATCAGCCCCAGCATTTT. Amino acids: CASSFTNSNQPQHF.

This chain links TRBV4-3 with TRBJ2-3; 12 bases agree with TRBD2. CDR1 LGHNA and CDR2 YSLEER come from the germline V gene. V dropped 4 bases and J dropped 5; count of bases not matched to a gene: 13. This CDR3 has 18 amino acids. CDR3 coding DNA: TGCGCCAGCAGCCGAGCGGGGGCTAGCGGGGGGGCGGTAGATACGCAGTATTTT. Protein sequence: CASSRAGASGGAVDTQYF.

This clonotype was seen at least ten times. As DNA, the CDR3 is TGTGCCAGCAGCCTTATAGAGGACGAGCAGTACGTC. Translated, it gives CASSLIEDEQYV. The V call is TRBV7-8, the J call TRBJ2-7; D unresolved. Germline V gene sequence: CDR1 SGHVS, CDR2 FQNEAQ. The CDR3 contains 12 residues. V lost 5 bases and J 5 bases, leaving 10 bases between the germline ends.

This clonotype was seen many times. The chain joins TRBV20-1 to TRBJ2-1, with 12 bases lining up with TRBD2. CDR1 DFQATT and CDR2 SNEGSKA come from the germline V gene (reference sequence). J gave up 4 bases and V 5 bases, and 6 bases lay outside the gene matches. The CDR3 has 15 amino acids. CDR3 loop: CSAFLTSGGYNEQFF. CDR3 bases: TGCAGTGCTTTCCTGACTAGCGGGGGATACAATGAGCAGTTCTTC.

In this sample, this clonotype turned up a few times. The CDR3 spells CASSLQGNGETQYF. The CDR3 nucleotides are TGTGCCAGCAGTTTACAGGGGAATGGGGAGACCCAGTACTTC. The chain employs TRBV12-3 or TRBV12-4 and TRBJ2-5; D is perhaps TRBD1 (6 bases). The CDR3 is made up of 14 amino acids. Trimming cost V 2 bases and J 5 bases, with 12 bases left between them.

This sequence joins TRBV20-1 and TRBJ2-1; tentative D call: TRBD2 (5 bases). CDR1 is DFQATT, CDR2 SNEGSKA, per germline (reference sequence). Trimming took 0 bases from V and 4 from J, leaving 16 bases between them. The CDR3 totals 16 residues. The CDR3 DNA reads TGCAGTGCTAGAGATAGCCTGTGGGGAGCGTACAATGAGCAGTTCTTC. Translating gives CSARDSLWGAYNEQFF.

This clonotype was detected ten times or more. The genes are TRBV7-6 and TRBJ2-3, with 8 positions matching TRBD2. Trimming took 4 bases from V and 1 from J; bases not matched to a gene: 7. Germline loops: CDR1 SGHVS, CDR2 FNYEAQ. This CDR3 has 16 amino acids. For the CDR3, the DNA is TGTGCCAGCAGCTCCGACCGAGCGGGGGGCACAGATACGCAGTATTTT. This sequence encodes CASSSDRAGGTDTQYF.

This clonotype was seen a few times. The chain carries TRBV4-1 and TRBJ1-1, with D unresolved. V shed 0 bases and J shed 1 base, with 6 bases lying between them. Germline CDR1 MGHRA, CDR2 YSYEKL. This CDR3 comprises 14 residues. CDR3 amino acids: CASSQDPKNTEAFF. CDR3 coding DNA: TGCGCCAGCAGCCAAGATCCCAAGAACACTGAAGCTTTCTTT.

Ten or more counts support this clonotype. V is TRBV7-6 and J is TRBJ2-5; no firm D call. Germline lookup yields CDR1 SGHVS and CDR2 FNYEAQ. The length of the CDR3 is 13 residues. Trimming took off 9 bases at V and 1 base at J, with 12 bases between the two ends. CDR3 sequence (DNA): TGTGCCAGTGGCCGGCAGACCCAAGAGACCCAGTACTTC. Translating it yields CASGRQTQETQYF.

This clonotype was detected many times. The CDR3 nucleotides read TGTGCCAGCAGCCCTCGCGGGGACAATCAGCCCCAGCATTTT. Amino acid sequence: CASSPRGDNQPQHF. The V call is TRBV5-5, the J call TRBJ1-5; no clear D. V gave up 4 bases and J gave up 3 bases, with 11 bases separating them. CDR1 is SGHKS, CDR2 YYEKEE, per germline (reference sequence). This CDR3 comprises 14 residues.

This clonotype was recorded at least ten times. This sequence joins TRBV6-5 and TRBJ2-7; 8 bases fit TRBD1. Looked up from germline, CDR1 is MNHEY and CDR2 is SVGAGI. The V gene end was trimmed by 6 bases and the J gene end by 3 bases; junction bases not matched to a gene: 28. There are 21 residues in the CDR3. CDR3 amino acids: CASSKLGQGTLIPVRLYEQYF. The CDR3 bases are TGTGCCAGCAGCAAGCTTGGACAGGGAACATTAATTCCGGTTCGGCTCTACGAGCAGTACTTC.

DNA for the CDR3: TGTGCCAGTTTATCGGACGGAGCATATCAGCCCCAGCATTTT. This gives the protein CASLSDGAYQPQHF. The chain joins TRBV6-1 to TRBJ1-5; D unclear. Germline V gene lookup returns CDR1 MNHNS and CDR2 SASEGT. With 9 bases removed from V and 5 bases from J, the gap between germline ends came to 17 bases. CDR3 length equals 14 residues.

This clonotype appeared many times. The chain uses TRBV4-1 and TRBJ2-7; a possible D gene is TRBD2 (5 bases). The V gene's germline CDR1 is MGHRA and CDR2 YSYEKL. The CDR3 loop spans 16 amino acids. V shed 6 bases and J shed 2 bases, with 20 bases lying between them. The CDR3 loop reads CASRAHSGSSTYEQYF. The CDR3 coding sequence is TGCGCCAGCAGAGCCCACAGCGGTTCCTCGACCTACGAGCAGTACTTC.

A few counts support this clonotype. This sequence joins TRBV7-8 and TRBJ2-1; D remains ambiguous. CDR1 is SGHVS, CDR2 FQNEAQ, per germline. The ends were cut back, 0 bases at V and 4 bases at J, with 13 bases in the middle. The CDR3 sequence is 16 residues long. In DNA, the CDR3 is TGTGCCAGCAGCTTAGCGCCTTCGACGGTATACAATGAGCAGTTCTTC. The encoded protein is CASSLAPSTVYNEQFF.

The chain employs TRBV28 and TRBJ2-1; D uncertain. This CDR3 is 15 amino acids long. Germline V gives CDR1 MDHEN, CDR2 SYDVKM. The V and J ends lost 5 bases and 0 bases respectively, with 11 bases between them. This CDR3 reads CASSPDISSYNEQFF. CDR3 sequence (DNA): TGTGCCAGCAGTCCTGACATCAGCTCCTACAATGAGCAGTTCTTC.

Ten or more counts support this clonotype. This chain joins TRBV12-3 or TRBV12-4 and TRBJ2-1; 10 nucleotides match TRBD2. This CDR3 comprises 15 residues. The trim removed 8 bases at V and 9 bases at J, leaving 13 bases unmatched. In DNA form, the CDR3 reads TGTGCCAGCCTTCAGGGAGCGGGGGGGCCTTTTGAGCAGTTCTTC. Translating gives CASLQGAGGPFEQFF.

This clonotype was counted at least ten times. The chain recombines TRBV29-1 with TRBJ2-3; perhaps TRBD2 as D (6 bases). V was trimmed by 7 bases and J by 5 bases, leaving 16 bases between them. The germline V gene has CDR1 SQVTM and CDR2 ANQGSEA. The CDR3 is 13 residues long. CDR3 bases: TGCAGCGCTGATGGGGGGAATGGAGATACGCAGTATTTT. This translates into CSADGGNGDTQYF.

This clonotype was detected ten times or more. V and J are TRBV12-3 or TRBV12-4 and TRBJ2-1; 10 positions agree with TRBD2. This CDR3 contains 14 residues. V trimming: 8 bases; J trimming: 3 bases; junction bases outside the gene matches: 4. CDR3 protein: CASGLAGVYNEQFF. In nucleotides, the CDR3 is TGTGCCAGCGGGCTAGCGGGGGTCTACAATGAGCAGTTCTTC.

CDR3 DNA: TGTGCCAGCAGACCACGGGTACCACCACCCAATGAGCAGTTCTTC. It encodes CASRPRVPPPNEQFF. This chain uses TRBV11-2 with TRBJ2-1; D is undetermined. V shed 6 bases and J shed 6 bases, with 18 bases lying between them. CDR1 and CDR2 (germline): SGHAT, FQNNGV. The CDR3 consists of 15 residues. Combining the CDR3 with reference TRBV11-2 and TRBJ2-1 gives the whole variable domain EAGVAQSPRYKIIEKRQSVAFWCNPISGHATLYWYQQILGQGPKLLIQFQNNGVVDDSQLPKDRFSAERLKGVDSTLKIQPAKLEDSAVYLCASRPRVPPPNEQFFGPGTRLTVL.

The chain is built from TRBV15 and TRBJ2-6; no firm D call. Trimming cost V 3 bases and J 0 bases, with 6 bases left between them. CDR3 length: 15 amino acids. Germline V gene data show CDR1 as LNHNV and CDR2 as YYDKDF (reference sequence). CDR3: CATSSGRSGANVLTF. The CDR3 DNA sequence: TGTGCCACCAGCAGTGGTCGCTCTGGGGCCAACGTCCTGACTTTC.

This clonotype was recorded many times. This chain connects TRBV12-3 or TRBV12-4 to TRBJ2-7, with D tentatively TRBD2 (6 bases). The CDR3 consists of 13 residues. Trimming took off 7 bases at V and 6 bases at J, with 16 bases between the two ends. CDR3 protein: CASTLGGRSEQYF. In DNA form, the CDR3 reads TGTGCCAGCACCCTCGGGGGTCGTTCCGAGCAGTACTTC.

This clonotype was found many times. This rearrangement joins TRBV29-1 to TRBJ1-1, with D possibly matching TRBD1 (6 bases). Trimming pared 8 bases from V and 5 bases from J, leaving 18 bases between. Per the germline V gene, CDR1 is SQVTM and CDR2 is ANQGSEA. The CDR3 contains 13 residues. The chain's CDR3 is CSIYREGRTEAFF. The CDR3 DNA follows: TGCAGCATTTACAGGGAAGGTAGGACTGAAGCTTTCTTT.

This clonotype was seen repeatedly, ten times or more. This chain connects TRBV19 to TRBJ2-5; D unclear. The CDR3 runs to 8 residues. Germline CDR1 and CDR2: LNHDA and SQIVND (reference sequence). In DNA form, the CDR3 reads TGTGTCGTAGAGACCCAGTACTTC. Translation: CVVETQYF.